This TCR beta chain was identified in a study of cytomegalovirus exposure and HLA in healthy donors. Study results and caveats: Later on, an analysis tied approximately 17,000 TCR beta sequences to HLA alleles at 0.05 false discovery rate. A missense variant in DCLRE1C was later tied to TCR beta V- and J-gene trimming. Within an earlier analysis, most TCR beta V segments proved productive either about 87% or about 30% of the time.

PCR involved 60 Vbeta and 13 Jbeta primers. Authors' methods: In a later analysis, roughly 10 million of 75 million to 85 million unique beta chains occurred in at least two donors. Clones were sequenced by immunoSEQ multiplex PCR, and TCRdb holds only the in-frame ones, with some missing. V and J calls and clone size are as listed in that table; D and trimming were resolved from the DNA. The profile shows some 190,000 clones, 78% of them singletons. The V end lost 1 base, the J end lost 7 bases, and 14 bases lay between the germline ends. The germline V gene encodes CDR1 SEHNR and CDR2 FQNEAQ (reference sequence). The CDR3 loop spans 14 amino acids. About this clone: The antigen remains undetermined.

This TCR was sampled from a female donor in good health and CMV-seronegative. What was sequenced was PBMCs. The chain uses TRBV7-9 and TRBJ2-7; weak D call: TRBD2 (6 bases). The chain's CDR3 is CASSLVGTAEEQYF. In DNA, the CDR3 is TGTGCCAGCAGCTTAGTCGGGACTGCGGAAGAGCAGTACTTC.